Sequencing of this TCR beta chain was carried out in a study of cytomegalovirus exposure and HLA in healthy donors. Findings and limits, study-wide: The authors judged a highly shared variant cluster likely a sequencing artifact. A later analysis appeared to link common viral pathogens to several of the most significant clusters.

The CDR3 runs to 14 residues. Germline V CDR1 and CDR2: MDHEN, SYDVKM. V was shortened by 10 bases and J by 4 bases, with 16 bases between the two germline ends. To note about this clone: Its antigen is still unknown.

Primers for the PCR totalled 60 Vbeta and 13 Jbeta. Produced via immunoSEQ multiplex PCR; TCRdb's table is partial and in-frame only. The table includes about 93,000 clones, around 73% detected once. The sample was PBMCs. This TCR was recovered from a middle-aged woman in good health and CMV-seronegative. The rearrangement uses TRBV28 and TRBJ2-2; D gene unclear. CDR3 DNA sequence: TGTGCCATCCTCTCCAAGACGGGCACCGGGGAGCTGTTTTTT. This translates into CAILSKTGTGELFF. Filled out from reference TRBV28 and TRBJ2-2, the complete variable domain reads DVKVTQSSRYLVKRTGEKVFLECVQDMDHENMFWYRQDPGLGLRLIYFSYDVKMKEKGDIPEGYSVSREKKERFSLILESASTNQTSMYLCAILSKTGTGELFFGEGSRLTVL.